The 9 T cell receptor beta chains below all came from one sample that was sequenced in a study of neurological immune-mediated disorders. TCRdb ran MiXCR on the 5' RACE reads and lists one entry per CDR3 protein. The sample has 30,000 to 35,000 distinct CDR3 sequences; over 3.5% are singletons. Material for sequencing was CD4+ T cells from blood. These receptors came from a woman aged 40 to 50 in good health.

This clonotype was seen ten or more times. The rearrangement links TRBV7-9 to TRBJ2-7; D may be TRBD1 or TRBD2 (5 bases each). The CDR3 runs 14 residues. In germline, CDR1 is SEHNR, CDR2 FQNEAQ (reference sequence). The V end lost 5 bases, the J end lost 2 bases, and 13 bases lay between the germline ends. CDR3 sequence reads: CASSAGTYPYEQYF. DNA of the CDR3: TGTGCCAGCAGCGCCGGGACCTACCCCTACGAGCAGTACTTC.

This clonotype was recorded at least ten times. This chain connects TRBV28 to TRBJ1-5; D is unclear. Germline loops: CDR1 MDHEN, CDR2 SYDVKM. Trimming shortened V by 4 bases and J by 6 bases, and 10 bases separated the two germline ends. The CDR3 consists of 13 residues. As DNA, the CDR3 is TGTGCCAGCAGTTCTCTAATAGGTCAGCCCCAGCATTTT. Its translation is CASSSLIGQPQHF.

On this clonotype itself: A much larger clone differs from this one at a single base, so this may be a read error. The chain recombines TRBV10-1 with TRBJ1-1, with a possible D match to TRBD1 (5 bases). CDR1 is WNHNN and CDR2 is SYGVQD in the germline V gene (reference sequence). Deletions cut 2 bases from V and 0 bases from J, with 10 bases between. The CDR3 has 15 residues. For the CDR3, the DNA is TGCGCCAGCAGTGAGGCCGGGACGGTGAACACTGAAGCTTTCTTT. Translation gives CASSEAGTVNTEAFF.

This clonotype was observed at least ten times. V usage is TRBV4-1 and J usage is TRBJ1-5; no firm D call. V was cut by 0 bases and J by 4 bases, with 10 bases left in between. CDR1 is MGHRA and CDR2 is YSYEKL in the germline V gene. The CDR3 extends over 15 amino acids. The CDR3 loop is CASSQDVSSNQPQHF. The CDR3 nucleotides read TGCGCCAGCAGCCAAGACGTCAGCAGTAATCAGCCCCAGCATTTT.

This clonotype appeared many times. This sequence joins TRBV11-3 and TRBJ2-7; a possible D gene is TRBD1 (6 bases). In germline, CDR1 is SGHNT, CDR2 YENEEA. V was shortened by 5 bases and J by 4 bases, with 9 bases between the two germline ends. CDR3 length: 12 amino acids. For the CDR3, the DNA is TGTGCCAGCAGCATGGACAGTTACGAGCAGTACTTC. Translated, it gives CASSMDSYEQYF.

This clonotype was found many times. The V call is TRBV27, the J call TRBJ2-3, with a weak D call TRBD1 (6 bases). Trimming removed 6 bases at V and 1 base at J, with 14 bases between. Germline V gives CDR1 MNHEY, CDR2 SMNVEV (reference sequence). This CDR3 has 15 amino acids. The DNA for the CDR3 is TGTGCCAGCAGCCCGAGGGGGTTAGGCACAGATACGCAGTATTTT. Its protein is CASSPRGLGTDTQYF.

This clonotype was detected many times. This rearrangement joins TRBV20-1 to TRBJ2-5; TRBD2 agrees at 8 bases. The length of the CDR3 is 17 residues. J gave up 2 bases and V 1 base, and 12 bases lay outside the gene matches. Germline V CDR1 and CDR2: DFQATT, SNEGSKA (reference sequence). The CDR3 reads CSARAKRRGVKQETQYF. In DNA, the CDR3 is TGCAGTGCTAGAGCCAAAAGGCGGGGGGTGAAGCAAGAGACCCAGTACTTC.

This clonotype was detected ten times or more. This chain connects TRBV7-2 to TRBJ2-1; 7 bases are a match to TRBD1. Germline V CDR1 and CDR2: SGHTA, FQGNSA. The CDR3 sequence is 13 residues long. With V trimmed by 6 bases and J by 6 bases, 5 bases remained unmatched. The CDR3 nucleotides read TGTGCCAGCAGGCCAACAGGGGTCAATGAGCAGTTCTTC. Encoded protein: CASRPTGVNEQFF.

The table lists this clonotype with a few counts. The chain combines TRBV20-1 with TRBJ2-1, with D possibly matching TRBD2 (7 bases). The germline V and J ends were trimmed by 0 bases and 8 bases, with 17 bases remaining between them. Looked up from germline, CDR1 is DFQATT and CDR2 is SNEGSKA (reference sequence). The CDR3 spans 15 residues. The CDR3 loop is CSAREGGGVTDEQFF. CDR3 in DNA: TGCAGTGCTAGAGAGGGAGGGGGAGTAACTGATGAGCAGTTCTTC.